The rows below give T cell receptor beta chains drawn from one sample of a study of blood T cells in healthy people across ages. MiXCR, applied by TCRdb to the 5' RACE reads, yields one record per CDR3 protein. Of fewer than 1.5 million distinct CDR3 sequences listed, about 40% are singletons. The sample consisted of blood. The receptors here all came from a woman between 18 and 29 years old in good health. The CDR3 runs from the conserved cysteine through the conserved F or W. The order of the fields is D gene, CDR3 length, clone size, J gene, V gene, CDR3 DNA, CDR3 protein. The D gene is left open where the match is weak. Where a row states a size, it is once, few, many or the class of an expanded clone; other rows omit it.

NA	15	NA	TRBJ2-7	TRBV23-1	TGCGCCAGCAGTCAAGTGAGGGAGAACCCCTACGAGCAGTACTTC	CASSQVRENPYEQYF
TRBD1	15	NA	TRBJ1-6	TRBV10-2	TGCGCCAGCAGTGGACCGGGACAGGGAGTATCACCCCTCCACTTT	CASSGPGQGVSPLHF
NA	11	many	TRBJ2-5	TRBV20-1	TGCAGTGCTAGAGGAGGGGAGACCCAGTACTTC	CSARGGETQYF
TRBD2	18	NA	TRBJ2-7	TRBV5-1	TGCGCCAGCAGCTTGACTAGCGGGAGGGATTCCTTCACCTACGAGCAGTACTTC	CASSLTSGRDSFTYEQYF
NA	15	few	TRBJ2-3	TRBV27	TGTGCCAGCAGTCCAGAACTAGAAAGCACAGATACGCAGTATTTT	CASSPELESTDTQYF
NA	15	NA	TRBJ1-4	TRBV25-1	TGTGCCAGCAGTGAAGAGGACAGACGCAATGAAAAACTGTTTTTT	CASSEEDRRNEKLFF
NA	12	NA	TRBJ2-5	TRBV3-1	TGTGCCAGCAGCCAAGGCGGTCGGGGGCTGTACTTC	CASSQGGRGLYF
TRBD2	16	NA	TRBJ2-3	TRBV6-5	TGTGCCAGCAGTTACGAAGGGACTAGCAGCACAGATACGCAGTATTTT	CASSYEGTSSTDTQYF
NA	16	NA	TRBJ1-1	TRBV4-1	TGCGCTTCTGCTAGGTGGGCGGGGGGCGGTGGCACTGAAGCTTTCTTT	CASARWAGGGGTEAFF
NA	10	NA	TRBJ1-1	TRBV20-1	TGCAGTGGTTCCGGAATTGAAGCTTTCTTT	CSGSGIEAFF
TRBD2	17	NA	TRBJ2-1	TRBV5-5	TGTGCCAGCAGCCACCAGGGACTAGCGGACCCATACAATGAGCAGTTCTTC	CASSHQGLADPYNEQFF
TRBD2	16	NA	TRBJ2-3	TRBV7-6	TGTGCCAGCAGCTTAGGGGCAGCGGGGGGGAAGGATACGCAGTATTTT	CASSLGAAGGKDTQYF
NA	14	NA	TRBJ2-5	TRBV20-1	TGCAGTGCAGTTGAGGTACAGGGTCAAGAGACCCAGTACTTC	CSAVEVQGQETQYF
NA	15	NA	TRBJ2-5	TRBV20-1	TGCAGTGCTAGAGATTCTAGGGACGGGCGGGAGACCCAGTACTTC	CSARDSRDGRETQYF
TRBD2	16	many	TRBJ2-3	TRBV7-2	TGTGCCAGCAGCTTCTCTAGCGGGCGCTCCACAGATACGCAGTATTTT	CASSFSSGRSTDTQYF
NA	14	NA	TRBJ2-5	TRBV6-1	TGTGCCAGCAGTGAGGACGGGGGCCAAGAGACCCAGTACTTC	CASSEDGGQETQYF
TRBD2	17	NA	TRBJ2-3	TRBV28	TGTGCCAGCAGTTTTGAATTAGCGGGAGGGCCCGGCCATACGCAGTATTTT	CASSFELAGGPGHTQYF
NA	17	NA	TRBJ2-2	TRBV5-1	TGCGCCAGCAGCTTGAGTATTTGGGGGCCAGGTACCGGGGAGCTGTTTTTT	CASSLSIWGPGTGELFF
NA	12	NA	TRBJ2-5	TRBV6-5	TGTGCCAGCAGTGGGACGGTGGAGACCCAGTACTTC	CASSGTVETQYF
TRBD1	16	NA	TRBJ1-2	TRBV4-2	TGTGCCAGCAGCCAAGAGGATGCAGGGGGCCGTTATGGCTACACCTTC	CASSQEDAGGRYGYTF
NA	15	few	TRBJ1-1	TRBV5-5	TGTGCCAGCAGCTCGGACGGAGCTATGAACACTGAAGCTTTCTTT	CASSSDGAMNTEAFF
TRBD2	14	NA	TRBJ2-1	TRBV3-1	TGTGCCAGCAGCCACGCGGGAGGGGGGCATGAGCAGTTCTTC	CASSHAGGGHEQFF
NA	14	NA	TRBJ2-7	TRBV10-2	TGCGCCAGCAGTACTGACACCGTTACCTACGAGCAGTACTTC	CASSTDTVTYEQYF
TRBD2	18	few	TRBJ2-5	TRBV9	TGTGCCAGCAGTACCGGGACTAGCGGGGTTTTTAGCCAAGAGACCCAGTACTTC	CASSTGTSGVFSQETQYF
NA	14	NA	TRBJ2-1	TRBV6-1	TGTGCCAGCAGTGAAGGATCTCGCTGGTCTGAGCAGTTCTTC	CASSEGSRWSEQFF
NA	14	NA	TRBJ1-2	TRBV12-3/TRBV12-4	TGTGCCAGCGGATTCGGGCAGTCCCCGGGAGGCTACACCTTC	CASGFGQSPGGYTF
TRBD2	14	NA	TRBJ2-1	TRBV20-1	TGCAGTGCTAGACCTAGCGGGAGCTACAATGAGCAGTTCTTC	CSARPSGSYNEQFF
NA	20	NA	TRBJ2-2	TRBV4-1	TGCGCCAGCAGCCAACCCATTTTCGGTCTGTCGGCAGGGGCGACCGGGGAGCTGTTTTTT	CASSQPIFGLSAGATGELFF
TRBD1	13	NA	TRBJ1-4	TRBV20-1	TGCAGTGCTCCGGACAGGTGGGACGAAAAACTGTTTTTT	CSAPDRWDEKLFF
NA	13	NA	TRBJ2-3	TRBV6-1	TGTGCCAGCAGTGGCCAGCACACAGATACGCAGTATTTT	CASSGQHTDTQYF
NA	13	NA	TRBJ2-1	TRBV6-5	TGTGCCAGCAGTTACTCCGGGGCCAATGAGCAGTTCTTC	CASSYSGANEQFF
TRBD1	15	NA	TRBJ2-4	TRBV7-8	TGTGCCAGCAGCCTCCGGCAGGGGGCCCAAAACATTCAGTACTTC	CASSLRQGAQNIQYF
NA	15	NA	TRBJ2-2	TRBV12-3/TRBV12-4	TGTGCCAGCAGACTAGGGGGGGGCGTCCCCGGGGAGCTGTTTTTT	CASRLGGGVPGELFF
TRBD1	14	NA	TRBJ1-2	TRBV20-1	TGCAGTGCTAGAGATGGGGACAGGGTCTATGGCTACACCTTC	CSARDGDRVYGYTF
NA	16	NA	TRBJ1-5	TRBV21-1	TGTGCCAGCAGCAAAAAAGGATCAGGGGCCCGTCAGCCCCAGCATTTT	CASSKKGSGARQPQHF
NA	16	few	TRBJ2-3	TRBV6-6	TGTGCCAGCAGCCCCTTGAGTACCGGTTCGGCAGATACGCAGTATTTT	CASSPLSTGSADTQYF
NA	15	NA	TRBJ2-3	TRBV20-1	TGCAGTGCTAGTAAGGCAGGGAGTGGCACAGATACGCAGTATTTT	CSASKAGSGTDTQYF
NA	13	few	TRBJ1-1	TRBV20-1	TGCAGTGCTAGAGGGTATGGGGGCACTGAAGCTTTCTTT	CSARGYGGTEAFF
TRBD1	14	NA	TRBJ2-7	TRBV29-1	TGCAGCGTTGTGGGGGACAGGGTGGACTACGAGCAGTACTTC	CSVVGDRVDYEQYF
TRBD2	13	NA	TRBJ2-1	TRBV20-1	TGCAGTCCCGTAGCGGGAGGCTCGGGTGAGCAGTTCTTC	CSPVAGGSGEQFF
TRBD1	17	few	TRBJ2-7	TRBV11-2	TGTGCCAGCAGCTTAGGGTTTGGGGACAGGGGGACCTACGAGCAGTACTTC	CASSLGFGDRGTYEQYF
NA	16	NA	TRBJ1-1	TRBV5-5	TGTGCCAGCAGCTTGGAAGAACGCCTGGTGAGCACTGAAGCTTTCTTT	CASSLEERLVSTEAFF
TRBD1	13	few	TRBJ2-4	TRBV12-3/TRBV12-4	TGTGCCAGCAGGCGGACAGGGAAAAACATTCAGTACTTC	CASRRTGKNIQYF
NA	16	few	TRBJ2-3	TRBV28	TGTGCCAGCAGTTTAGGGCACGGTCCTGGCACAGATACGCAGTATTTT	CASSLGHGPGTDTQYF
NA	17	NA	TRBJ2-1	TRBV3-1	TGTGCCAGCAGCCAAGACTACGGCGGGGTTAGCTACAATGAGCAGTTCTTC	CASSQDYGGVSYNEQFF
TRBD1	17	NA	TRBJ1-6	TRBV4-2	TGTGCCAGCAGCCAGATGACAGGGAGCTCCTATAATTCACCCCTCCACTTT	CASSQMTGSSYNSPLHF
NA	17	NA	TRBJ2-3	TRBV7-9	TGTGCCAGCAGCAACCGACCAAGGGGCAGTAACTCAGATACGCAGTATTTT	CASSNRPRGSNSDTQYF
NA	14	NA	TRBJ1-2	TRBV10-3	TGTGCCATCAGTGAGTCGCAGGACGGCTATGGCTACACCTTC	CAISESQDGYGYTF
NA	14	many	TRBJ1-2	TRBV12-5	TGTGCTAGTGGTTTGGGTCAGGGGCCCTCTGGCTACACCTTC	CASGLGQGPSGYTF
TRBD2	18	NA	TRBJ2-5	TRBV7-9	TGTGCCAGCAGCTTGGGGGTTTCGACTAGCGGGAGTCAAGAGACCCAGTACTTC	CASSLGVSTSGSQETQYF
NA	13	few	TRBJ2-5	TRBV10-3	TGTGCCATCAGTATATCAGGCGTGGAGACCCAGTACTTC	CAISISGVETQYF